This T cell receptor (beta chain) was found in a study of CD8+ T cells in alopecia areata. Study-wide findings and caveats: Mice showed TCR sharing more clearly than patients did, possibly owing to HLA. Any link of baseline CD8+ expansion to response, resting on one nonresponder, remains uncertain.

Of note for this clone: Its target is not known.

The authors extracted RNA and reverse transcribed it into cDNA as the sequencing template. Repertoires were generated with immunoSEQ multiplex PCR, while TCRdb's copy carries only in-frame clones and drops some. The sample yields about 190,000 clones, around three fifths seen once. The ends were cut back, 5 bases at V and 9 bases at J, with 9 bases in the middle. Germline lookup yields CDR1 PRHDT and CDR2 FYEKMQ (reference sequence). The CDR3 runs to 11 residues. The sample's treatment: oral pan-JAK inhibitor, 5-10 mg twice daily. Researchers picked out CD4+ and CD8+ T cells from PBMCs by sorting. Specimen: CD8+ T cells sorted from blood, collected at week 24, from a patient treated with tofacitinib. The V and J genes are TRBV13 and TRBJ2-3; a weak D match, TRBD2 (5 bases). The TCR originated in a human donor with alopecia areata. CDR3 in DNA: TGTGCCAGCAGCGCACCGGGAACGCAGTATTTT. Its translation: CASSAPGTQYF.